Shown below are 11 T cell receptor beta chains from a single sample sequenced in a study of blood T cell repertoires in COVID-19. The data were produced by immunoSEQ multiplex PCR, yet TCRdb's version contains in-frame clones alone and is incomplete. The sample lists a few hundred thousand clones, around 90% occurring once. Sequencing was done on a sample of peripheral blood. These TCRs come from a woman in her fifties or sixties with COVID-19, enrolled during active disease.

The chain couples TRBV6-6 to TRBJ2-7; D possibly corresponds to TRBD1 (5 bases). The CDR3 spans 16 residues. CDR1 and CDR2 from the germline V gene are MNHNY and SVGAGI (reference sequence). V dropped 11 bases and J dropped 0 bases, with 23 bases sitting between them. CDR3 sequence (DNA): TGTGCCGGCGCGACCGGAGAGACAGTTTCCTCCTACGAGCAGTACTTC. Its translation is CAGATGETVSSYEQYF.

This clone came up a few times. The rearrangement uses TRBV29-1 and TRBJ2-1, with 14 bases fitting TRBD2. CDR1 is SQVTM and CDR2 is ANQGSEA in the germline V gene. Trimming took 6 bases from V and 6 from J; bases not matched to a gene: 4. The CDR3 totals 14 residues. Here the CDR3 reads CSVSTSGGANEQFF. Written as DNA, the CDR3 is TGCAGCGTCTCGACTAGCGGGGGGGCCAATGAGCAGTTCTTC.

V usage is TRBV4-2 and J usage is TRBJ1-1; the D is unclear. Germline CDR1 is LGHNA and CDR2 is YNFKEQ. The CDR3 sequence is 13 residues long. Trimming removed 4 bases from V and 4 bases from J, with 10 bases in between. The CDR3 loop reads CASSLEGITEAFF. The CDR3 DNA reads as TGTGCCAGCAGCCTCGAGGGTATCACTGAAGCTTTCTTT.

The chain links TRBV4-2 to TRBJ2-7, with TRBD2 as a possible D gene (5 bases). The CDR3 is made up of 15 amino acids. Trimming removed 0 bases from V and 4 bases from J, with 13 bases in between. Germline V gene sequence: CDR1 LGHNA, CDR2 YNFKEQ. CDR3 bases: TGTGCCAGCAGCCAAGATCCCGGGGAGTCGTACGAGCAGTACTTC. Translating it yields CASSQDPGESYEQYF.

The chain joins TRBV15 to TRBJ1-1, with D unclear. This CDR3 is built from 14 residues. V shed 1 base and J shed 3 bases, with 9 bases lying between them. From germline, CDR1 is LNHNV and CDR2 YYDKDF (reference sequence). CDR3 in amino acids: CATSRVNRDTEAFF. The CDR3 region has the DNA TGTGCCACCAGCAGAGTAAACAGAGACACTGAAGCTTTCTTT.

The V and J genes are TRBV18 and TRBJ2-3; D call uncertain. V shed 2 bases and J shed 4 bases, with 10 bases lying between them. CDR1 and CDR2 (germline): KGHSH, LQKENI. This CDR3 has 14 residues. CDR3 in amino acids: CASSPDRLADTQYF. CDR3 DNA: TGTGCCAGCTCACCAGACCGACTCGCAGATACGCAGTATTTT.

The chain couples TRBV7-2 to TRBJ2-7; a possible D gene is TRBD2 (7 bases). CDR3 length: 14 residues. V dropped 1 base and J dropped 7 bases, with 14 bases sitting between them. In germline, CDR1 is SGHTA, CDR2 FQGNSA. The CDR3 loop reads CASSLDRGAREQYF. DNA for the CDR3: TGTGCCAGCAGCTTAGATCGGGGGGCTCGGGAGCAGTACTTC.

V gene TRBV5-1 combines with J gene TRBJ2-1; no definite D call. The CDR3 is 14 residues long. The V gene lost 2 bases and the J gene lost 5 bases, with 11 bases spanning the gap. The germline CDR1 and CDR2 sequences are SGHRS and YFSETQ. DNA for the CDR3: TGCGCCAGCAGCTTTGCGAGATCCAACAATGAGCAGTTCTTC. Amino acids: CASSFARSNNEQFF. Together with reference TRBV5-1 and TRBJ2-1, the CDR3 gives the full variable domain: KAGVTQTPRYLIKTRGQQVTLSCSPISGHRSVSWYQQTPGQGLQFLFEYFSETQRNKGNFPGRFSGRQFSNSRSEMNVSTLELGDSALYLCASSFARSNNEQFFGPGTRLTVL.

The chain recombines TRBV7-3 with TRBJ2-5, with 7 bases lining up with TRBD2. V dropped 5 bases and J dropped 5; count of bases not matched to a gene: 5. The germline CDR1 and CDR2 sequences are SGHTA and FQGTGA. CDR3 length: 13 amino acids. The CDR3 DNA reads TGTGCCAGCAGCAAACTAGCGATGGAGACCCAGTACTTC. As protein: CASSKLAMETQYF.

The rearrangement uses TRBV21-1 and TRBJ1-4; the table's D call of TRBD1 was not tested on the DNA. TRBV21-1 is a recognized pseudogene. The CDR3 covers 15 residues. CDR3 in amino acids: CASRPGQGGSEKLFF. The CDR3 DNA sequence: TGTGCCAGCAGGCCGGGACAGGGGGGTTCAGAAAAACTGTTTTTT.

The chain has TRBV3-1 (or the pseudogene TRBV3-2) and TRBJ1-2, with 9 bases lining up with TRBD1. The CDR3 is 16 residues long. J lost 7 bases, V lost 2 bases, and 11 bases had no gene match. CDR1 and CDR2 from the germline V gene are LGHDT and YNNKEL (reference sequence). The CDR3 spells CASSQPLGTGSLGYTF. CDR3 nucleotide sequence: TGTGCCAGCAGCCAACCCTTAGGGACAGGGAGCCTTGGCTACACCTTC.